This TCR beta chain was retrieved from a study of cytomegalovirus exposure and HLA in healthy donors. This clone has a handful of counts. The PCR had 60 Vbeta and 13 Jbeta primers. Here immunoSEQ multiplex PCR was the method, and the copy in TCRdb shows in-frame clones only, minus some. Among about 150,000 clones listed, around 74% were seen once. The germline CDR1 and CDR2 sequences are MGHDK and SYGVNS. The ends were cut back, 6 bases at V and 8 bases at J, with 8 bases in the middle. The CDR3 is 12 residues long. The sequence came from a man younger than 30 in good health and CMV-seropositive. This rearrangement joins TRBV25-1 to TRBJ1-6, with D uncertain. Sequencing used PBMCs. The CDR3 DNA reads TGTGCCAGCAGGGAACTCGATTCACCCCTCCACTTT. Protein sequence: CASRELDSPLHF.